The entry below gives a single TCR beta chain sequence along with its context. The antigen is unknown. Sorting based on CD45RO/CCR7/CD25/CD127/CD95/CD27 separated CD4+ naive, central memory, regulatory and stem cell-like memory cells. What was sequenced were expressed TCRB transcripts, since all of the isolated RNA had been reverse transcribed. Using immunoSEQ multiplex PCR, the repertoire was profiled, and TCRdb retains in-frame clones only, with some absent. The data hold 300,000 to 450,000 clones, with about 12% observed a single time. These data are taken from a study of beta chain features in type 1 diabetes. Study findings and constraints: The study left unresolved whether HLA type influences TCRB rearrangement. A closer apparent resemblance between naive, central memory and Treg TCRB repertoires was seen in patients than in healthy donors. Insertions at VDJ junctions were less frequent in type 1 diabetes patients. These patients also deleted more nucleotides at the same junctions.

The sample taken for sequencing was naive CD4+ T cells from blood. The receptor was isolated from a man younger than 35 in good health.

CDR3 coding DNA: TGTGCCAGCAGCATATCTAGCGGGCCCAGAACCGGGGAGCTGTTTTTT. As protein: CASSISSGPRTGELFF. The genes are TRBV5-4 and TRBJ2-2, with 8 bases fitting TRBD2. CDR3 length: 16 residues. V lost 4 bases to trimming and J lost 5 bases; unmatched junction nucleotides: 10. Germline loops: CDR1 SGHNT, CDR2 YYREEE (reference sequence).